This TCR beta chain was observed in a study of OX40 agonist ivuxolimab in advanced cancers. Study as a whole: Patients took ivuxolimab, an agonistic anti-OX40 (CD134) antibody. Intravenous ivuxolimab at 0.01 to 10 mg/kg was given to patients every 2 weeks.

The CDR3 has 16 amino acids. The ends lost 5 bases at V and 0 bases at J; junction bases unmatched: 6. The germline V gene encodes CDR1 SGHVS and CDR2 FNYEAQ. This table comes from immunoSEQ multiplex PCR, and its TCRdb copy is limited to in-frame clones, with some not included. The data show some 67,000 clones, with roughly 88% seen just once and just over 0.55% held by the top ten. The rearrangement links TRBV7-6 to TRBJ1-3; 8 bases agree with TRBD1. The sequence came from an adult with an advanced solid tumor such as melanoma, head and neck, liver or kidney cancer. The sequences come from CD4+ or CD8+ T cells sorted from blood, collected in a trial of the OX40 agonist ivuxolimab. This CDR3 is CASSQGARGSGNTIYF. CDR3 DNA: TGTGCCAGCAGCCAGGGGGCGAGGGGCTCTGGAAACACCATATATTTT.